This TCR beta chain was sequenced for a study of blood T cell repertoires in COVID-19. V dropped 1 base and J dropped 4; count of bases not matched to a gene: 2. The CDR3 is made up of 14 amino acids. Germline-derived CDR1 and CDR2 are SNHLY and FYNNEI. How the authors handled the data: Counts of nucleated cells, estimated from reference gene primer amplification, were obtained. Profiled with immunoSEQ multiplex PCR; TCRdb holds only in-frame clones, not every one. V and J calls and clone size follow that table, whereas D and trimming were derived from the DNA. The sample records roughly 71,000 clones, approximately 85% being singletons.

The chain couples TRBV2 to TRBJ1-2; 8 positions agree with TRBD1. This clonotype originated in a man aged 45-60 years with acute or convalescent COVID-19. The sample taken for sequencing was peripheral blood. CDR3 sequence (DNA): TGTGCCAGCAGTGAAGGGACAGGGTTCTATGGCTACACCTTC. This gives the protein CASSEGTGFYGYTF.